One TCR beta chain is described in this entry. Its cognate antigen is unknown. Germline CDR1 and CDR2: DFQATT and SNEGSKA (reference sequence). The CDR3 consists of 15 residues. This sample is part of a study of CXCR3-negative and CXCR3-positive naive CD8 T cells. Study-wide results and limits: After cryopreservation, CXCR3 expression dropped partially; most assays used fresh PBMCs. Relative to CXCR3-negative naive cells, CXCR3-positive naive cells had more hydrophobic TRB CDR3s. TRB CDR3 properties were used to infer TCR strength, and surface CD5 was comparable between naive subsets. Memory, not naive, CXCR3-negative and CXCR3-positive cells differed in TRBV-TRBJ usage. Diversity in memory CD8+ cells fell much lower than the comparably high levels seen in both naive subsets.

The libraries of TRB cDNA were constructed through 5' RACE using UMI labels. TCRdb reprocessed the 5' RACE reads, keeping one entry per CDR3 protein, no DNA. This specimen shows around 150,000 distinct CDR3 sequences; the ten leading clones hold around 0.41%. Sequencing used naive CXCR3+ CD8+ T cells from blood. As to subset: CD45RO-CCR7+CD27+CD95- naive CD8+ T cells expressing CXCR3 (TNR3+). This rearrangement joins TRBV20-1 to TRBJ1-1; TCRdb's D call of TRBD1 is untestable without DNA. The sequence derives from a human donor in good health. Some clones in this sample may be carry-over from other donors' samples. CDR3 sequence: CSATERGVRGTEAFF.